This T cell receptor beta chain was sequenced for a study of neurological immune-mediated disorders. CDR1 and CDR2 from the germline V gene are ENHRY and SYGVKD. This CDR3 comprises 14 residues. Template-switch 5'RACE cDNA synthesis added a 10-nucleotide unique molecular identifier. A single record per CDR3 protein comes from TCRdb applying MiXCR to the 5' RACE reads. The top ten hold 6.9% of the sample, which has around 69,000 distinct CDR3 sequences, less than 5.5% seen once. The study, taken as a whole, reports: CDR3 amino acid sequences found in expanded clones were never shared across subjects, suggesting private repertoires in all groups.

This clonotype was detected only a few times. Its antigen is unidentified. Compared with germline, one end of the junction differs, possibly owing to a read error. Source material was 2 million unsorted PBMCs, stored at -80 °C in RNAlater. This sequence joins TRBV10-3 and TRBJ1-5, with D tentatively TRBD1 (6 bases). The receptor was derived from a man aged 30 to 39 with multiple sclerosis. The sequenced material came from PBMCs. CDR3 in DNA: TGTGCCATCAGTGAGTCTCAAGGAGGACAGCCCCAGAATTTT. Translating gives CAISESQGGQPQNF.